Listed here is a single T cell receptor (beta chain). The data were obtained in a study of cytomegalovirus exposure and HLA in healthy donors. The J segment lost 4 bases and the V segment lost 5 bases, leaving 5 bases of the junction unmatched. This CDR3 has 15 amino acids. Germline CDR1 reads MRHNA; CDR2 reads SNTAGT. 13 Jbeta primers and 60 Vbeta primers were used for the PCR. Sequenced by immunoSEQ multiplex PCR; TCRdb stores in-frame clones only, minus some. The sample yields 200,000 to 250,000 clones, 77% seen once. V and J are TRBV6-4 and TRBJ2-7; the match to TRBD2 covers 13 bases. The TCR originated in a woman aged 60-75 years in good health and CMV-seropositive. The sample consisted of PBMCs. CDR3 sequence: CASSPTGLAGYEQYF. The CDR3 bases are TGTGCCAGCAGTCCTACGGGACTAGCGGGGTACGAGCAGTACTTC.